The 12 T cell receptor beta chains listed next were all sequenced from one sample in a study of CD8 T cells in ankylosing spondylitis. TCRdb reprocessed the 5' RACE reads with MiXCR, giving one entry per CDR3 protein. The table lists 25,000 to 30,000 distinct CDR3 sequences, over 6.5% of them singletons, with under 35% in the top ten. Sequencing used blood. These receptor sequences come from a male donor with ankylosing spondylitis or in good health (not recorded which).

The chain couples TRBV6-2 or TRBV6-3 to TRBJ2-2, with 7 bases aligning to TRBD1. Trimming took 6 bases from V and 3 from J; bases not matched to a gene: 4. Germline CDR1 is MNHEY and CDR2 is SVGEGT. CDR3 size: 14 residues. This CDR3 reads CASSSGQHTGELFF. CDR3 DNA: TGTGCCAGCAGCTCGGGACAGCACACCGGGGAGCTGTTTTTT.

The rearrangement joins TRBV7-2 to TRBJ2-3, with D possibly being TRBD1 or TRBD2 (5 bases each). This CDR3 has 12 amino acids. V was cut by 4 bases and J by 6 bases, with 8 bases left in between. Germline loops: CDR1 SGHTA, CDR2 FQGNSA. As DNA, the CDR3 is TGTGCCAGCAGCTCCGGGGCGGATACGCAGTATTTT. Translated, it gives CASSSGADTQYF.

The CDR3 sequence is CASSLWADTQYF. DNA of the CDR3: TGTGCCAGCAGCCTCTGGGCAGATACGCAGTATTTT. J is TRBJ2-3 and V is TRBV5-5, with no clear D. CDR1 is SGHKS, CDR2 YYEKEE, per germline (reference sequence). Trimming stripped 4 bases from V and 4 bases from J, with 7 bases between. The CDR3 sequence is 12 residues long.

J is TRBJ1-4 and V is TRBV11-2; maybe TRBD1 (5 bases). With 4 bases removed from V and 8 bases from J, the gap between germline ends came to 17 bases. Looked up from germline, CDR1 is SGHAT and CDR2 is FQNNGV. The CDR3 covers 15 residues. The DNA for the CDR3 is TGTGCCAGCAGCTCCGCCCGGGGGAACGAGGAAAAACTGTTTTTT. Translation: CASSSARGNEEKLFF.

This clonotype was recorded a few times. The rearrangement joins TRBV6-4 to TRBJ2-1; the D call may be TRBD1 or TRBD2 (6 bases each). Trimming took 2 bases from V and 3 from J, leaving 11 bases between them. The germline V gene has CDR1 MRHNA and CDR2 SNTAGT. The CDR3 has 15 residues. This CDR3 reads CASSDGGGSYNEQFF. The CDR3 DNA reads TGTGCCAGCAGTGACGGAGGGGGAAGCTACAATGAGCAGTTCTTC.

The CDR3 protein is CSARDQRGGGTEAFF. The CDR3 DNA is TGCAGTGCTAGAGATCAAAGGGGTGGCGGGACTGAAGCTTTCTTT. V gene TRBV20-1 combines with J gene TRBJ1-1, with D tentatively TRBD1 (5 bases). Between the trimmed V and J ends, which lost 0 bases and 5 bases, there was a span of 16 bases. There are 15 residues in the CDR3. Germline V lookup: CDR1 DFQATT, CDR2 SNEGSKA (reference sequence).

The table lists this clonotype with many counts. V is TRBV7-2 and J is TRBJ2-2; no reliable D call. CDR3 size: 16 residues. The germline V and J ends were trimmed by 5 bases and 4 bases, with 17 bases remaining between them. CDR1 is SGHTA, CDR2 FQGNSA, per germline. In DNA, the CDR3 is TGTGCCAGCAGCCGTACCACCACAGCTGGCACCGGGGAGCTGTTTTTT. Translated: CASSRTTTAGTGELFF.

The sample holds a few counts of this clonotype. The J gene is TRBJ1-3, the V gene TRBV15, with 7 positions matching TRBD1. Germline CDR1 is LNHNV and CDR2 is YYDKDF (reference sequence). With 3 bases clipped from V and 0 bases from J, the junction kept 8 bases outside the gene matches. The CDR3 has 17 amino acids. The CDR3 coding sequence is TGTGCCACCAGCAGCGGCCGGGACAGCCCCTCTGGAAACACCATATATTTT. Translation gives CATSSGRDSPSGNTIYF.

This clonotype has a count of ten or more. The chain uses TRBV2 and TRBJ2-7, with 7 bases lining up with TRBD2. CDR3 length: 12 amino acids. Germline loops: CDR1 SNHLY, CDR2 FYNNEI. V dropped 6 bases and J dropped 7; count of bases not matched to a gene: 6. The CDR3: CASSIPGGEQYV. The CDR3, as DNA: TGTGCCAGCAGCATACCCGGGGGGGAGCAGTACGTC.

This clonotype was seen at least ten times. In DNA, the CDR3 is TGTGCCAGCAGCTTACAGGGAAGTGTGACTGAAGCTTTCTTT. It translates to CASSLQGSVTEAFF. The gene calls are TRBV7-9 and TRBJ1-1; D is possibly TRBD1 (5 bases). V was clipped by 2 bases and J by 5 bases, with 12 bases between them. The CDR3 extends over 14 amino acids. Germline CDR1 SEHNR, CDR2 FQNEAQ (reference sequence).

The V and J genes are TRBV12-3 or TRBV12-4 and TRBJ2-6, with D possibly called TRBD1 or TRBD2 (5 bases each). Between the trimmed V and J ends, which lost 5 bases and 4 bases, there was a span of 15 bases. The CDR3 length is 16 residues. The DNA for the CDR3 is TGTGCCAGCAGTATGGGGACCTCCTTAGGGGCCAACGTCCTGACTTTC. It codes for CASSMGTSLGANVLTF.

The V and J genes are TRBV7-2 and TRBJ2-1, with 7 bases matching TRBD1. The CDR3 runs to 16 residues. The J segment lost 6 bases and the V segment lost 5 bases, leaving 13 bases of the junction unmatched. Germline V gene sequence: CDR1 SGHTA, CDR2 FQGNSA. CDR3 sequence reads: CASSRNPGQTGNEQFF. DNA of the CDR3: TGTGCCAGCAGCCGTAATCCGGGACAGACGGGCAATGAGCAGTTCTTC.